This T cell receptor beta chain originates from a study of patients and donors after allogeneic stem cell transplantation. The CDR3 loop spans 14 amino acids. The V and J ends lost 6 bases and 3 bases respectively, with 14 bases between them. TCRdb independently ran MiXCR on the RT-PCR reads; one entry per CDR3 protein. This sample has 98,000 or so distinct CDR3 sequences, with 35% to 45% found just once. A few counts support this clonotype. Material for sequencing was blood, either unsorted or a sorted T cell fraction (not recorded which). The V call is TRBV12-3 or TRBV12-4, the J call TRBJ1-1, with D tentatively TRBD1 (5 bases). This clonotype was obtained from a human donor who was either an allogeneic HSCT recipient or a stem cell or donor lymphocyte infusion donor (not recorded which). It is not recorded whose cells these are; they may come from a transplant donor. This chain's CDR3 is CASSPSGTDTEAFF. The CDR3 coding sequence is TGTGCCAGCAGCCCTTCAGGGACGGACACTGAAGCTTTCTTT.